This T cell receptor beta chain was sequenced during a study of T cells after yellow fever vaccination. Whole-study context: Any fraction with a low cell number was prepared using SMART-Seq v4 Ultra Low Input. Overall study findings and caveats: FACS-sorted repertoires could harbor abundant contaminating bulk-population clonotypes. A secondary response was less intense yet reached its peak sooner, at day 5 versus 15.

TCRdb reanalysed the 5' RACE reads using MiXCR and keeps one entry per CDR3 protein. The sample has roughly 250,000 distinct CDR3 sequences; 10% to 15% are singletons. CDR1 is SGHNT and CDR2 is YYREEE in the germline V gene (reference sequence). With V trimmed by 6 bases and J by 2 bases, 8 bases remained unmatched. CDR3 size: 15 residues. Notes on this clonotype: Its specificity is unknown.

The V gene is TRBV5-4, the J gene TRBJ2-3, with 8 bases that match TRBD2. The receptor was derived from a man in his thirties or forties who received the YFV17D yellow fever vaccine. Source: CD4+ T cells sorted from PBMCs, taken 45 days after the yellow fever booster vaccination. CDR3 amino acids: CASMSGGHPTDTQYF. The CDR3 DNA reads as TGTGCCAGCATGTCGGGAGGGCATCCCACAGATACGCAGTATTTT.